The rows below give T cell receptor beta chains drawn from one sample of a study of regulatory T cells in long-lasting Graves disease. MiXCR was run by TCRdb on the multiplex PCR reads, yielding one entry per CDR3 protein. The repertoire holds more than 300,000 distinct CDR3 sequences, 20% seen once, with less than 35% in the top ten. The sequencing used peripheral blood mononuclear cells (PBMCs), collected when the disease was refractory, from a patient treated with antithyroid drugs. All receptors derive from a female donor with Graves disease. Both conserved end residues are part of each CDR3. The order of the fields is D gene, clone size, J gene, V gene, CDR3 DNA, CDR3 protein. D genes are given only for firm matches. Size tells how often a clone was seen (once, few, many) or the class of an expanded clone, and some rows leave it out.

D: .
size: .
J: TRBJ1-1
V: TRBV10-2
DNA: TGCGCCAGCAGTGAGTCTTCCGGGGGGTGGACTGAAGCTTTCTTT
CDR3: CASSESSGGWTEAFF

D: TRBD1
size: few
J: TRBJ1-2
V: TRBV19
DNA: TGTGCCAGTAGTTCCTGGGACAGGGGAAGCTATGGCTACACCTTC
CDR3: CASSSWDRGSYGYTF

D: .
size: .
J: TRBJ2-1
V: TRBV12-3/TRBV12-4
DNA: TGTGCCAGCACCATAAGAGGGTTTCGCAATGAGCAGTTCTTC
CDR3: CASTIRGFRNEQFF

D: TRBD1
size: many
J: TRBJ1-2
V: TRBV20-1
DNA: TGCAGTGCTAGAGTCAGGGGGCAGGGCTACACCTTC
CDR3: CSARVRGQGYTF

D: TRBD2
size: many
J: TRBJ2-7
V: TRBV2
DNA: TGTGCCAGCACCCCGGGGGGGGGCTCCTACGAGCAGTACTTC
CDR3: CASTPGGGSYEQYF

D: TRBD1
size: .
J: TRBJ1-6
V: TRBV5-1
DNA: TGCGCCAGCAGCTCAACCGACAGGGGCGCCTCCTACGGTTCACCCCTCCACTTT
CDR3: CASSSTDRGASYGSPLHF

D: TRBD2
size: .
J: TRBJ2-7
V: TRBV3-1
DNA: TGTGCCAGCAGCCAAGGGGGGGGAACCTACGAGCAGTACTTC
CDR3: CASSQGGGTYEQYF

D: .
size: medium-sized
J: TRBJ2-5
V: TRBV11-2
DNA: TGTGCCAGCAGCTTAGATAGTCCTGGAGAGACCCAGTACTTC
CDR3: CASSLDSPGETQYF

D: .
size: many
J: TRBJ1-2
V: TRBV6-1
DNA: TGTGCCAGCAGTACCCCTCGCAGGGACTTCGATAACCTCAACTATGGCTACACCTTC
CDR3: CASSTPRRDFDNLNYGYTF

D: .
size: .
J: TRBJ2-3
V: TRBV6-5
DNA: TGTGCCAGCAGTTACCCTACCCGTACAGATACGCAGTATTTT
CDR3: CASSYPTRTDTQYF

D: .
size: many
J: TRBJ1-2
V: TRBV3-1
DNA: TGTGCCAGCAGCCCTCAGGGTAGAGGCTACACCTTC
CDR3: CASSPQGRGYTF

D: .
size: many
J: TRBJ1-5
V: TRBV12-3/TRBV12-4
DNA: TGTGCCAGCAGCTACACAGGGAGCAATCAGCCCCAGCATTTT
CDR3: CASSYTGSNQPQHF

D: .
size: .
J: TRBJ1-1
V: TRBV19
DNA: TGTGCCAGTAGTCGGGCAGCCGGGACACGAGTCTTT
CDR3: CASSRAAGTRVF

D: .
size: few
J: TRBJ1-1
V: TRBV12-3/TRBV12-4
DNA: TGTGCCAGCATTTGGGTAATCCGTAAACTCGGGCGTCCCCACACTGAAGCTTTCTTT
CDR3: CASIWVIRKLGRPHTEAFF

D: .
size: few
J: TRBJ1-3
V: TRBV20-1
DNA: TGCAGTGCTTTCCCGGACCATCCATCAGACGGAAACACCATATATTTT
CDR3: CSAFPDHPSDGNTIYF

D: .
size: few
J: TRBJ2-5
V: TRBV12-3/TRBV12-4
DNA: TGTGCCAGCACCTCGAAGGCAGGACCCCATGCCGGGGAGACCCAGTACTTC
CDR3: CASTSKAGPHAGETQYF

D: TRBD2
size: few
J: TRBJ2-1
V: TRBV28
DNA: TGTGCCAGCAGTTTTTCCCGCGGGAGGGCCCCCAATGAGCAGTTCTTC
CDR3: CASSFSRGRAPNEQFF

D: .
size: many
J: TRBJ1-2
V: TRBV12-3/TRBV12-4
DNA: TGTGCCAGCAGTTTATTTGGGTCTGGCTACACCTTC
CDR3: CASSLFGSGYTF

D: TRBD2
size: few
J: TRBJ2-2
V: TRBV5-1
DNA: TGCGCCAGCAGCTTGTCGGCGGGAGGTCGTACCGGGGAGCTGTTTTTT
CDR3: CASSLSAGGRTGELFF

D: .
size: .
J: TRBJ1-2
V: TRBV19
DNA: TGTGCCAGTAGCCGACCTCGCATGGGCTACACCTTC
CDR3: CASSRPRMGYTF

D: .
size: many
J: TRBJ1-2
V: TRBV6-5
DNA: TGTGCCAGCAGTTACGCAAGGATGGGGACACGCGATATATTTAACTATGGCTACACCTTC
CDR3: CASSYARMGTRDIFNYGYTF

D: TRBD1
size: .
J: TRBJ1-5
V: TRBV20-1
DNA: TGCAGTGCTAGAGAGGGGACAGGAGGTCAGCCCCAGCATTTT
CDR3: CSAREGTGGQPQHF

D: .
size: many
J: TRBJ1-1
V: TRBV6-1
DNA: TGTGCCAGCAGCCCCCCCAACCTGGGTCGTGAAGCTTTCTTT
CDR3: CASSPPNLGREAFF

D: .
size: few
J: TRBJ2-5
V: TRBV5-1
DNA: TGCGCCAGCAGCAGGACTACCCAAGAGACCCAGTACTTC
CDR3: CASSRTTQETQYF

D: .
size: few
J: TRBJ2-7
V: TRBV9
DNA: TGTGCCAGCAGCCCCACTCTTATGGACGGAATCTCCTACGAGCAGTACTTC
CDR3: CASSPTLMDGISYEQYF

D: TRBD2
size: many
J: TRBJ2-7
V: TRBV9
DNA: TGTGCCAGCAGCGTAGGACTAGCCGGCGAGCAGTACTTC
CDR3: CASSVGLAGEQYF

D: .
size: many
J: TRBJ1-2
V: TRBV9
DNA: TGTGCCAGCAGCGTAGAAACGAACTATGGCTACACCTTC
CDR3: CASSVETNYGYTF

D: TRBD1
size: few
J: TRBJ2-7
V: TRBV10-3
DNA: TGTGCCATCAGTGAGTCGACTCAGGGACAGGGAATCGAGCAGTACTTC
CDR3: CAISESTQGQGIEQYF

D: TRBD1
size: .
J: TRBJ2-7
V: TRBV7-2
DNA: TGTGCCAGCAGCTTAGGAGGGGGCCCGGGACATCCCTACGAGCAGTACTTC
CDR3: CASSLGGGPGHPYEQYF

D: .
size: few
J: TRBJ2-2
V: TRBV12-5
DNA: TGTGCTAGTGGTTTGGTACAAGAGTACGGGGAGCTGTTTTTT
CDR3: CASGLVQEYGELFF

D: .
size: few
J: TRBJ1-6
V: TRBV25-1
DNA: TGTGCCAGCAGTGAAACAGACGGGTTGAATTCACCCCTCCACTTT
CDR3: CASSETDGLNSPLHF

D: TRBD1
size: .
J: TRBJ2-7
V: TRBV20-1
DNA: TGCAGTGCTCCCGGGACAGGGGTTTCCGGCGAGCAGTACTTC
CDR3: CSAPGTGVSGEQYF

D: TRBD1
size: .
J: TRBJ2-3
V: TRBV9
DNA: TGTGCCAGCAGCGCTGGACAGGGGTTAAGCACAGATACGCAGTATTTT
CDR3: CASSAGQGLSTDTQYF

D: TRBD2
size: .
J: TRBJ2-4
V: TRBV7-9
DNA: TGTGCCAGCAGCTTCGTCCAGCGGGAGTGGGAAAACATTCAGTACTTC
CDR3: CASSFVQREWENIQYF

D: TRBD1
size: many
J: TRBJ1-1
V: TRBV11-3
DNA: TGTGCCAGCAGCTCCCCCCGGGACAGCTCGAAAGCTTTCTTT
CDR3: CASSSPRDSSKAFF

D: TRBD1
size: many
J: TRBJ1-2
V: TRBV2
DNA: TGTGCCAGCAGGAGACAGGGGGCAGGCGGCTACACCTTC
CDR3: CASRRQGAGGYTF

D: .
size: few
J: TRBJ1-5
V: TRBV7-9
DNA: TGTGCCAGCAGCTTAGATGGGGGGATGGGACAGCCCCAGCATTTT
CDR3: CASSLDGGMGQPQHF

D: TRBD2
size: .
J: TRBJ2-7
V: TRBV11-1
DNA: TGTGCCAGCAACTTAACCAGCGGGGTAAGCTCCTACGAGCAGTACTTC
CDR3: CASNLTSGVSSYEQYF

D: TRBD1
size: .
J: TRBJ2-7
V: TRBV7-9
DNA: TGTGCCAGCAGCCCTTGGACAGGGCTCCACGAGCAGTACTTC
CDR3: CASSPWTGLHEQYF

D: .
size: few
J: TRBJ1-5
V: TRBV10-3
DNA: TGTGCCATCAGTGATGGGGGATATGGCAATCAGCCCCAGCATTTT
CDR3: CAISDGGYGNQPQHF

D: TRBD1
size: .
J: TRBJ1-5
V: TRBV18
DNA: TGTGCCAGCTCACGTACAGGGGGCCGTAATAGCAATCAGCCCCAGCATTTT
CDR3: CASSRTGGRNSNQPQHF

D: .
size: few
J: TRBJ2-4
V: TRBV27
DNA: TGTGCCAGCGGAACGGACAGGGGGCTGTATCTAGCGGGGGGAGCCAAAAACATTCAGTACTTC
CDR3: CASGTDRGLYLAGGAKNIQYF

D: .
size: few
J: TRBJ2-2
V: TRBV20-1
DNA: TGCGGTGCCAGTGGTTCGGGACGGAACACCGGGGAGCTGTTTTTT
CDR3: CGASGSGRNTGELFF

D: TRBD1
size: many
J: TRBJ2-7
V: TRBV7-9
DNA: TGTGCCAGCAGCTTCAACCCCGGGACAGGGTTCGAGCAGTACTTC
CDR3: CASSFNPGTGFEQYF

D: .
size: few
J: TRBJ1-1
V: TRBV5-4
DNA: TGTGCCAGCAGCTTGGGAAGGGGTAGGAACACTGAAGCTTTCTTT
CDR3: CASSLGRGRNTEAFF

D: .
size: .
J: TRBJ1-1
V: TRBV10-3
DNA: TGTGCCATCAGTGATATGGCCCCCCGGCACACTGAAGCTTTCTTT
CDR3: CAISDMAPRHTEAFF

D: .
size: many
J: TRBJ1-2
V: TRBV3-1
DNA: TGTGCCAGCAGCCCCCGGGACACGGGGGTTGGTGGCTACACCTTC
CDR3: CASSPRDTGVGGYTF

D: TRBD2
size: few
J: TRBJ2-7
V: TRBV18
DNA: TGTGCCAGCTCACCCACACGCGGGAGTTCCGAGCAGTACTTC
CDR3: CASSPTRGSSEQYF

D: .
size: .
J: TRBJ1-4
V: TRBV6-1
DNA: TGTGCCAGCACCCAAAGCTCAGGGTTTGAAAAACTGTTTTTT
CDR3: CASTQSSGFEKLFF

D: .
size: .
J: TRBJ2-2
V: TRBV5-1
DNA: TGCGCCAGCAGCTTGGCCTGGACTCCGGACGGGGAGCTGTTTTTT
CDR3: CASSLAWTPDGELFF

D: .
size: .
J: TRBJ2-6
V: TRBV5-5
DNA: TGTGCCAGCAGCCCTCCCCCTGGGGCCAACGTCCTGACTTTC
CDR3: CASSPPPGANVLTF

D: .
size: .
J: TRBJ1-6
V: TRBV7-9
DNA: TGTGCCAGCGGAACTAACTACGATTCACCCCTCCACTTT
CDR3: CASGTNYDSPLHF

D: TRBD1
size: many
J: TRBJ2-4
V: TRBV12-3/TRBV12-4
DNA: TGTGCCAGCAGAGACAGGGGGCGACACATTCAGTACTTC
CDR3: CASRDRGRHIQYF

D: TRBD2
size: .
J: TRBJ2-7
V: TRBV20-1
DNA: TGCAGTGCCGGGGGGACTAGCGGCCGCCCCTACGAGCAGTACTTC
CDR3: CSAGGTSGRPYEQYF

D: TRBD1
size: many
J: TRBJ1-6
V: TRBV6-5
DNA: TGTGCCAGCAGTTACGGGACAGTCTTGAGTTCACCCCTCCACTTT
CDR3: CASSYGTVLSSPLHF

D: .
size: .
J: TRBJ2-3
V: TRBV2
DNA: TGTGCCAGCAGTGAATGGTCAGGGTACGCAGATACGCAGTATTTT
CDR3: CASSEWSGYADTQYF